The clone carrying this TCR beta chain showed up just a few times. The genes and germline here are from mouse. From the germline J gene comes the end of the CDR3, since the read stops 4 residues before it. This sample stems from a study of CD8+ T cells in alopecia areata. This CDR3 has 13 residues. Germline V gene data show CDR1 as GKSSPN and CDR2 as SITVG. Once RNA had been extracted, it was reverse transcribed into cDNA to act as the sequencing template. Produced via immunoSEQ multiplex PCR; TCRdb's table is partial and in-frame only. This sample carries around 100,000 clones, none of them present only once.

This rearrangement joins TRBV31 to TRBJ2-3; 8 bases align to TRBD1. Sequencing was done on a sample of lesional skin. The clonotype comes from a C3H/HeJ mouse with alopecia areata. The MHC haplotype recorded for the strain is H2-k. CDR3 bases read: TGTGCCTGGAGCCGCGGACAGGGAGAA. Its protein product is CAWSRGQGE. The entire CDR3 protein is CAWSRGQGETLYF.